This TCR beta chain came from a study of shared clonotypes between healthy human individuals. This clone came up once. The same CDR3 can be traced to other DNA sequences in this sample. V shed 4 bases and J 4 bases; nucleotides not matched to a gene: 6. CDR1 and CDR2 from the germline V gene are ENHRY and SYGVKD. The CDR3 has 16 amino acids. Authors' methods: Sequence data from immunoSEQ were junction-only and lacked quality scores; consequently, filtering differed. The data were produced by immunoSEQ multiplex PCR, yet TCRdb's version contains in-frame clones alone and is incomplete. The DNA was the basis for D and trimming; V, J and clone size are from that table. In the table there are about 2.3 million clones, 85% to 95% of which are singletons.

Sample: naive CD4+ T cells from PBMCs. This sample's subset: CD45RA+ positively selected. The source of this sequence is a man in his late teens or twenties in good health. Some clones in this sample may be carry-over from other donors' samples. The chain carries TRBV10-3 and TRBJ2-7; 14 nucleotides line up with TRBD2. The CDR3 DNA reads TGTGCCATCAGTGGGGGACTAGCGGGAGTCGGGTACGAGCAGTACTTC. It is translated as CAISGGLAGVGYEQYF.